This T cell receptor beta chain emerged from a study of neurological immune-mediated disorders. Study findings and constraints: Among 34 multiple sclerosis patients, 18 had repertoires that phylogenetic grouping placed in one related-CDR3 cluster, a possible signature.

There are many counts of this clonotype. As yet, its antigen is unknown. TCRdb reanalysed the 5' RACE reads using MiXCR and keeps one entry per CDR3 protein. Counted here are tens of thousands of distinct CDR3 sequences, approximately 2.4% occurring once; the ten biggest clones make up 0.9% to 1.4%. This CDR3 spans 14 amino acids. In germline, CDR1 is SNHLY, CDR2 FYNNEI. Trimming took 4 bases from V and 0 from J, leaving 8 bases between them. V and J are TRBV2 and TRBJ2-3, with D uncertain. The receptor comes from a woman under 40 with multiple sclerosis. Sequenced sample: PBMCs. The CDR3 region is CASSVGESTDTQYF. CDR3 DNA: TGTGCCAGCAGTGTAGGAGAAAGCACAGATACGCAGTATTTT.